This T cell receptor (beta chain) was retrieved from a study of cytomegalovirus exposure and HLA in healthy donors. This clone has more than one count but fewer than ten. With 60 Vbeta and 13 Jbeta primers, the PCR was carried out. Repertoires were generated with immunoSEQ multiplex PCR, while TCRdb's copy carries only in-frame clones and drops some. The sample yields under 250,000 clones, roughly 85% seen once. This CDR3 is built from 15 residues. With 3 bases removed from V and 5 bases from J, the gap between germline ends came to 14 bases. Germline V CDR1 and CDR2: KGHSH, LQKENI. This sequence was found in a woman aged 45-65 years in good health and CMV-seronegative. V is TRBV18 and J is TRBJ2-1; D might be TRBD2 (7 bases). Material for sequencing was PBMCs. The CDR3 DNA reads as TGTGCCAGCTCACCCCTTGGGGGGGCTGACAATGAGCAGTTCTTC. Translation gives CASSPLGGADNEQFF. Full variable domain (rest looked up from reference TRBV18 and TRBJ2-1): NAGVMQNPRHLVRRRGQEARLRCSPMKGHSHVYWYRQLPEEGLKFMVYLQKENIIDESGMPKERFSAEFPKEGPSILRIQQVVRGDSAAYFCASSPLGGADNEQFFGPGTRLTVL.